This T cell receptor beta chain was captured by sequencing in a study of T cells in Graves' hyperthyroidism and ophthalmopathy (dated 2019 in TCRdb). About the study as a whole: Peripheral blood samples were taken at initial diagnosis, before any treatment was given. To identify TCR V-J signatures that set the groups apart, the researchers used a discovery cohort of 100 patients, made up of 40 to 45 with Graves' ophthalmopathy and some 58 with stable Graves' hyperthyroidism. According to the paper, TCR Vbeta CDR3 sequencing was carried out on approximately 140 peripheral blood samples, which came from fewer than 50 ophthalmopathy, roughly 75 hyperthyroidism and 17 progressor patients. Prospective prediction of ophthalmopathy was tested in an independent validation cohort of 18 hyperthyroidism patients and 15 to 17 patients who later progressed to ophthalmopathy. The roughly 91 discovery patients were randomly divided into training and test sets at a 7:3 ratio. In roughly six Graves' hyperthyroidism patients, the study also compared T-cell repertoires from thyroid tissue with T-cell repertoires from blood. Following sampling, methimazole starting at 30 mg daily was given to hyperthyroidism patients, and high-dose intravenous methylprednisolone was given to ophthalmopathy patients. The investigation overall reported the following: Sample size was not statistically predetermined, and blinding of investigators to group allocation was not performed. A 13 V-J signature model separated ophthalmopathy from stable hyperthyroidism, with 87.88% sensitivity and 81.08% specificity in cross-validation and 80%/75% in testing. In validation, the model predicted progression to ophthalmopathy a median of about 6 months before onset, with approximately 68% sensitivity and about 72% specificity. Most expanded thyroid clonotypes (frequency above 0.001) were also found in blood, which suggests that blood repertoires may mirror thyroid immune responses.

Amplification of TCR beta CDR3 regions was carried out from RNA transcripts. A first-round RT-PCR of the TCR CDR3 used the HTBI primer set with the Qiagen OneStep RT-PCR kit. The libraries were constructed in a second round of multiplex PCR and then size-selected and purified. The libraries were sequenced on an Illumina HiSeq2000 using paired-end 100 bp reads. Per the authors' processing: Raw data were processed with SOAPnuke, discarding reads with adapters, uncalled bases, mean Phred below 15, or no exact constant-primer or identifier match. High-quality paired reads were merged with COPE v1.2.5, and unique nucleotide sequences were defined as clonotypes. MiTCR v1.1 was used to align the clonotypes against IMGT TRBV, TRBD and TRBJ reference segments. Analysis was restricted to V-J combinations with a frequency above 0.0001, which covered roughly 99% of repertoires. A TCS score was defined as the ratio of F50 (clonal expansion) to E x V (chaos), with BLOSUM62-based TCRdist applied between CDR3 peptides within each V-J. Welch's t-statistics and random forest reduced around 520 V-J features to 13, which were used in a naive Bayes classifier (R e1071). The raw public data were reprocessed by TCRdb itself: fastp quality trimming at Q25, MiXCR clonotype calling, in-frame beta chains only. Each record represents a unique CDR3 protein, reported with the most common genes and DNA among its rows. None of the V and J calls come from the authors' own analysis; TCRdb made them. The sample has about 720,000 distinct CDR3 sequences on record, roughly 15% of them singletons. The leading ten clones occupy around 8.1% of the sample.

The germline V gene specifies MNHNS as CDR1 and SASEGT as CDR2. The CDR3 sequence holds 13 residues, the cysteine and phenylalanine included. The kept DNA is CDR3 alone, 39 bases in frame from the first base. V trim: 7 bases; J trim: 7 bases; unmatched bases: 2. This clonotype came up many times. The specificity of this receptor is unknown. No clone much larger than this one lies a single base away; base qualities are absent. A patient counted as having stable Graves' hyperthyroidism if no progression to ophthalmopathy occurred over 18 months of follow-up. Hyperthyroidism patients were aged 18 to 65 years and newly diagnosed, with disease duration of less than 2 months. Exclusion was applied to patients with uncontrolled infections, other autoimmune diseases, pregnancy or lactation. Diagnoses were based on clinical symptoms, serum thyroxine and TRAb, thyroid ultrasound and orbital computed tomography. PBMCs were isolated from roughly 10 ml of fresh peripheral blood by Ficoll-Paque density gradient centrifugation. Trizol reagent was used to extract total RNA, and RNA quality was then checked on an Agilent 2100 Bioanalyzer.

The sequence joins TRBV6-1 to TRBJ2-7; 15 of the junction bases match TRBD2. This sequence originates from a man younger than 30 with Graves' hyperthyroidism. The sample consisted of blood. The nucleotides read TGTGCCAGCACCGGACTAGCGGGGGGGGAGCAGTACTTC. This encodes CASTGLAGGEQYF.